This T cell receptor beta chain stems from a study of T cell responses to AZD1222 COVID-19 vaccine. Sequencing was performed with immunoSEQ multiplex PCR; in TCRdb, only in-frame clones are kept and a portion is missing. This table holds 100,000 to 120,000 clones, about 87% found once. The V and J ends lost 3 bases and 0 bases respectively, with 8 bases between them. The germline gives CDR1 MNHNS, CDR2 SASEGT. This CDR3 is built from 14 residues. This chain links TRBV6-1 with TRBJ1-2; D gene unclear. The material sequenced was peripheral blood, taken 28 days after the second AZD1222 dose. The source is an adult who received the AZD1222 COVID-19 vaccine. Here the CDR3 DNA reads TGTGCCAGCAGTGACAGCGCCTCTAACTATGGCTACACCTTC. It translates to CASSDSASNYGYTF.